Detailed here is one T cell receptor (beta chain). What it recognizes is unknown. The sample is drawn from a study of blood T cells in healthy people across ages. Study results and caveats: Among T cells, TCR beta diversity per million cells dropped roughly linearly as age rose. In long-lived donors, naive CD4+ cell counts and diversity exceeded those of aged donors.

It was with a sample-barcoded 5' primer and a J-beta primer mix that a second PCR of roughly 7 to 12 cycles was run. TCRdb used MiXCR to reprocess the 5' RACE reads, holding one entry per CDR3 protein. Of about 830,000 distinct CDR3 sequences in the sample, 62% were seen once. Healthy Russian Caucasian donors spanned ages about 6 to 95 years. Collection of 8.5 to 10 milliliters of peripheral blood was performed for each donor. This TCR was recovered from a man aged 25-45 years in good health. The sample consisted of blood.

Here the CDR3 reads CASKEQARVDSQYF. In DNA form, the CDR3 reads TGTGCCAGCAAGGAACAGGCTCGGGTTGATAGCCAGTACTTC. This chain links TRBV11-2 with TRBJ2-5; possible D gene TRBD1, 5 bases. CDR3 length equals 14 residues. CDR1 and CDR2 (germline): SGHAT, FQNNGV. V lost 7 bases and J lost 10, with 22 bases in between.